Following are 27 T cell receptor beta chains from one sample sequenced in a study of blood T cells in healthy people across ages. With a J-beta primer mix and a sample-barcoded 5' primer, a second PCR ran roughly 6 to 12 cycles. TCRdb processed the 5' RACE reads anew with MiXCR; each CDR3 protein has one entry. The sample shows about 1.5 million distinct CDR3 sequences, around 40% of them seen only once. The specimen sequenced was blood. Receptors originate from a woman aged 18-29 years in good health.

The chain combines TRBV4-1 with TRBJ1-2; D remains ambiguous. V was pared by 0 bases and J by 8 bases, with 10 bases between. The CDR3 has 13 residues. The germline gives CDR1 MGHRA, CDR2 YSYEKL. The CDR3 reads CASSQEQMGGYTF. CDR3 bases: TGCGCCAGCAGCCAAGAACAAATGGGGGGCTACACCTTC.

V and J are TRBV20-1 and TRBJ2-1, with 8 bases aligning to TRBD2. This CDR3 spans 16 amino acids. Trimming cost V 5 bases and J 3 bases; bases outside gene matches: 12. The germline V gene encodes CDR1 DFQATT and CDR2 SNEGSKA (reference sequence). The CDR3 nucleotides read TGCAGTGCTGGAATCGGGGGGGCGGTCTTCTACAATGAGCAGTTCTTC. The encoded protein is CSAGIGGAVFYNEQFF.

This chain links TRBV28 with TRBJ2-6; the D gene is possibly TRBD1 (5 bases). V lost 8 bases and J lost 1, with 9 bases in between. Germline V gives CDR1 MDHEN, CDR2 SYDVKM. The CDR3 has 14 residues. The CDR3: CASAPGSGANVLTF. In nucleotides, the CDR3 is TGTGCCAGCGCCCCAGGGTCTGGGGCCAACGTCCTGACTTTC.

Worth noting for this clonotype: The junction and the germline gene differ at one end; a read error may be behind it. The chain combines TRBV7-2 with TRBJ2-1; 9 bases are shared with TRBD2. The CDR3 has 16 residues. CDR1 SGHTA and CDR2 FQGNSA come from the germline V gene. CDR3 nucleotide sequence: TGTGCCAGCAGCAACTTAGCGGGAGAAAGCGGTAATGAGCAGTTGTTC. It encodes CASSNLAGESGNEQLF.

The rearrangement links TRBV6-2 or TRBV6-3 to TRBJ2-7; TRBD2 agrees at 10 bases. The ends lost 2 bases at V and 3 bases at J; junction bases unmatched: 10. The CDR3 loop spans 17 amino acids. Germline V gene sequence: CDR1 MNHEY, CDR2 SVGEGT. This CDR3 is CASSYQTLAGAVYEQYF. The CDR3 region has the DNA TGTGCCAGCAGTTACCAGACCCTAGCGGGAGCCGTCTACGAGCAGTACTTC.

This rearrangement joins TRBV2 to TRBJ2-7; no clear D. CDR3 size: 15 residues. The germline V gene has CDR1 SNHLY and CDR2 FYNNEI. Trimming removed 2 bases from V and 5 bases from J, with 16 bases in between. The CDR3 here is CASSEHPVQIHEQYF. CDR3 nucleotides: TGTGCCAGCAGTGAACATCCGGTCCAAATCCACGAGCAGTACTTC.

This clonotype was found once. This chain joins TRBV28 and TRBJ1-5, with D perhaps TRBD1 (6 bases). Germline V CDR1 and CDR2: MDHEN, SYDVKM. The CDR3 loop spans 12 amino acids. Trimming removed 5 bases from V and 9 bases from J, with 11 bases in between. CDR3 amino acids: CASSIQGPPQHF. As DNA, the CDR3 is TGTGCCAGCAGTATCCAGGGGCCGCCCCAGCATTTT.

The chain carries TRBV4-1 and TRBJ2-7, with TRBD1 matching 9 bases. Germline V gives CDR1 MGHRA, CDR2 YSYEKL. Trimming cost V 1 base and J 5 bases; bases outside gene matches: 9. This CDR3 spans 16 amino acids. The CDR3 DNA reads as TGCGCCAGCAGCCAAGGCTTACAGGGGGCTTTCGACGAGCAGTACTTC. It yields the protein CASSQGLQGAFDEQYF.

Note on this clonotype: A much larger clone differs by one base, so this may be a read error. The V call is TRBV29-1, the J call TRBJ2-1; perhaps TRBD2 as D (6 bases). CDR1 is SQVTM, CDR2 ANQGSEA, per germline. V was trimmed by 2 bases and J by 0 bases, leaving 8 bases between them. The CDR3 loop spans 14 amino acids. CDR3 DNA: TGCAGCGTTGAACCCGGGGGCTCCTACAATGAGCAGTTCTTC. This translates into CSVEPGGSYNEQFF.

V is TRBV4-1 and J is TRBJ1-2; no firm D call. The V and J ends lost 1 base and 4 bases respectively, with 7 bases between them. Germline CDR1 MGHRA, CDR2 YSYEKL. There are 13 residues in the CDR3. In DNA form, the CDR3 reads TGCGCCAGCAGCCAAGGGGTCAGCTATGGCTACACCTTC. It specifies CASSQGVSYGYTF.

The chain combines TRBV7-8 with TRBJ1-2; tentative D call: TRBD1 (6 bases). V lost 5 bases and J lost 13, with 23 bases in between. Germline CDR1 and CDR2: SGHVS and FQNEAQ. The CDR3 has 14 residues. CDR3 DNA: TGTGCCAGCAGCGCTCCCACACAGGGACACCCGAGCACCTTC. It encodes CASSAPTQGHPSTF.

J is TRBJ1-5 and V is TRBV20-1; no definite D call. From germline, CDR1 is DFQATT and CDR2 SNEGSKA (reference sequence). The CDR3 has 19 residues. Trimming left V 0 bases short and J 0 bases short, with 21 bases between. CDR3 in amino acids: CSARDREFPNYPSNQPQHF. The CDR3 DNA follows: TGCAGTGCTAGAGATAGGGAATTCCCCAACTACCCTAGCAATCAGCCCCAGCATTTT.

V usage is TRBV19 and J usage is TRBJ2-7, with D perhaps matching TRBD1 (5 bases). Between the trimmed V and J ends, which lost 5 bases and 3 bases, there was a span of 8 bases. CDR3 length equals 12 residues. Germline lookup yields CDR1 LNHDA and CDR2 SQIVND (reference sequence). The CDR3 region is CASSAGIYEQYF. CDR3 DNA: TGTGCCAGTAGTGCAGGGATCTACGAGCAGTACTTC. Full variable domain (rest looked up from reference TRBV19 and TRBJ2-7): DGGITQSPKYLFRKEGQNVTLSCEQNLNHDAMYWYRQDPGQGLRLIYYSQIVNDFQKGDIAEGYSVSREKKESFPLTVTSAQKNPTAFYLCASSAGIYEQYFGPGTRLTVT.

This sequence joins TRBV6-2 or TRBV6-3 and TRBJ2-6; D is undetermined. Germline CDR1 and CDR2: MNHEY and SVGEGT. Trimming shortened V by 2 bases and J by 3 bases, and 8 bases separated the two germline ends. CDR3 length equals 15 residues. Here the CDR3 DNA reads TGTGCCAGCAGTTACGTTATGGATGGGGCCAACGTCCTGACTTTC. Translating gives CASSYVMDGANVLTF.

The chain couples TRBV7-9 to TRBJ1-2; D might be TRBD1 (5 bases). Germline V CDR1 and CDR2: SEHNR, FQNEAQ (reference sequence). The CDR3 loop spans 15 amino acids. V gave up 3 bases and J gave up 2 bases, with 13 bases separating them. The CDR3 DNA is TGTGCCAGCAGCTTGCGGAAGGGGACCAACTATGGCTACACCTTC. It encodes CASSLRKGTNYGYTF.

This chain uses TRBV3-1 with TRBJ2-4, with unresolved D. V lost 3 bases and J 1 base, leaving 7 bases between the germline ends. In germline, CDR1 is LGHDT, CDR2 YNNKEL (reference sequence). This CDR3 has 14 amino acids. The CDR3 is CASSQGAAKNIQYF. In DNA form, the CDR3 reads TGTGCCAGCAGCCAGGGTGCTGCCAAAAACATTCAGTACTTC.

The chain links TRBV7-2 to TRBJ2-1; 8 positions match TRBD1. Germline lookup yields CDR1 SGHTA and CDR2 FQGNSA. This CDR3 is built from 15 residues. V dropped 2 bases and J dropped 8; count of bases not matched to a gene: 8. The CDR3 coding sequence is TGTGCCAGCAGCTTAAGCAGGGGGCGCGTCTATGAGCAGTTCTTC. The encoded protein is CASSLSRGRVYEQFF.

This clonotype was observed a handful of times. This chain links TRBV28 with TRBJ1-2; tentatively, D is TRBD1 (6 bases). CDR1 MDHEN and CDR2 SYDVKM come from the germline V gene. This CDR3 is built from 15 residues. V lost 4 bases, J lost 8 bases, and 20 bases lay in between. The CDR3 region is CASSSSNRARGGYTF. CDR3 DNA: TGTGCCAGCAGTTCCTCTAACAGGGCCCGTGGAGGCTACACCTTC.

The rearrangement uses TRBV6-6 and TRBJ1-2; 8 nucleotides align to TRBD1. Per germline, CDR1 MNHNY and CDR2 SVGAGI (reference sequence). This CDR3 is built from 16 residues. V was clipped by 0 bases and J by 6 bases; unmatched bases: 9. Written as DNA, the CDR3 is TGTGCCAGCAGTTACTCCTTCCAGGGGGCGGTGGATGGCTACACCTTC. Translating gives CASSYSFQGAVDGYTF.

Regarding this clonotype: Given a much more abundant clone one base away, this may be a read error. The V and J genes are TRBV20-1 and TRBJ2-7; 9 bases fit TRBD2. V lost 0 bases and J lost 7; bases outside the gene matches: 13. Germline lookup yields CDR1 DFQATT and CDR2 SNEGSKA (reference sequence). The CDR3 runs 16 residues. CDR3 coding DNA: TGCAGTGCTAGAGATAGGGCTAGCGGGATCTACAATGAGCAGTACTTC. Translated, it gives CSARDRASGIYNEQYF.

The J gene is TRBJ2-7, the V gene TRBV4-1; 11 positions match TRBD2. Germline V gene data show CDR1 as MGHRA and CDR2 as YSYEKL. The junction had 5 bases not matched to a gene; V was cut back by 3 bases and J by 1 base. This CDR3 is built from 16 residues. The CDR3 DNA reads TGCGCCAGCAGCCATACCAGGACTAGCGGGTCCTACGAGCAGTACTTC. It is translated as CASSHTRTSGSYEQYF.

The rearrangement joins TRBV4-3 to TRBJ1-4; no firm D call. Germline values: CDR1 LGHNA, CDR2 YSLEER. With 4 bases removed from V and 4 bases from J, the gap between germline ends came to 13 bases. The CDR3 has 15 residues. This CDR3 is CASSRHSLINEKLFF. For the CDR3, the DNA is TGCGCCAGCAGCCGTCACAGCCTTATTAATGAAAAACTGTTTTTT.

CDR3 coding DNA: TGCAGTGTTTTCGACAACACCGGGGAGCTGTTTTTT. Encoded protein: CSVFDNTGELFF. The rearrangement links TRBV20-1 to TRBJ2-2; no definite D call. This CDR3 comprises 12 residues. CDR1 DFQATT and CDR2 SNEGSKA come from the germline V gene (reference sequence). Trimming shortened V by 7 bases and J by 2 bases, and 8 bases separated the two germline ends.

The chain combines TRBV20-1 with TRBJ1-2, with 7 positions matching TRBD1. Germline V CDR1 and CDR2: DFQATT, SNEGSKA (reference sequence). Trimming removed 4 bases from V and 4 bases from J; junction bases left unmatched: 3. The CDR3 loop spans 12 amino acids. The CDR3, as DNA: TGCAGTGCTATTGACAGGGCCTATGGCTACACCTTC. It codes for CSAIDRAYGYTF.

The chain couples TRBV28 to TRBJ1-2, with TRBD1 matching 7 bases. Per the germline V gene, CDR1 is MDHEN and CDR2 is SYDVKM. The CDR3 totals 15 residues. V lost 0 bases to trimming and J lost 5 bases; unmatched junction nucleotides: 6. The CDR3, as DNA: TGTGCCAGCAGTTTATGGGGCAGGGGGACTTATGGCTACACCTTC. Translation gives CASSLWGRGTYGYTF.

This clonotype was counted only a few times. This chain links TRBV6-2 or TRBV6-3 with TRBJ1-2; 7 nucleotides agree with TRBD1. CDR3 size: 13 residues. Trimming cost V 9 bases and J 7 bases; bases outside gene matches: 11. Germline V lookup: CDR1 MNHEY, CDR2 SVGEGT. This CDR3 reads CASRDSTTFGYTF. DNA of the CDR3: TGTGCCAGTCGGGACAGTACCACTTTTGGCTACACCTTC.

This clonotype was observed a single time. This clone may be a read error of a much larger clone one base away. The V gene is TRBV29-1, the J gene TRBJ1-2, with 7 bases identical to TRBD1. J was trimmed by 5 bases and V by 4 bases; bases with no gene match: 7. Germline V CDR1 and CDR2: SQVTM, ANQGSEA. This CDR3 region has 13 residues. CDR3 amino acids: CSVVGTAGYGYTF. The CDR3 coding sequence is TGCAGCGTTGTCGGGACAGCTGGTTATGGCTACACCTTC.